The 8 T cell receptor beta chains listed next were all sequenced from one sample in a study of blood T cell repertoires in COVID-19. The table came from immunoSEQ multiplex PCR; TCRdb's copy has only in-frame clones and leaves some out. The table includes around 20,000 clones, 70% to 90% detected once. Source material: peripheral blood. These receptors were taken from a human donor with active COVID-19. The donor label of this sample is uncertain.

The chain links TRBV10-3 to TRBJ2-1, with D perhaps TRBD1 (6 bases). The CDR3 is made up of 11 amino acids. Germline loops: CDR1 ENHRY, CDR2 SYGVKD. V lost 8 bases and J lost 8, with 10 bases in between. The DNA of the CDR3 is TGTGCCATCGCAGGGGACGATGAGCAGTTCTTC. This encodes CAIAGDDEQFF.

The J gene is TRBJ2-3, the V gene TRBV10-2; the match to TRBD2 covers 11 bases. CDR1 and CDR2 from the germline V gene are WSHSY and SAAADI. The CDR3 has 15 residues. Germline trimming cut 2 bases from V and 7 bases from J; bases unmatched to any gene: 5. In DNA form, the CDR3 reads TGCGCCAGCAGTGAGACCCTAGCGGGGGGATATACGCAGTATTTT. It encodes CASSETLAGGYTQYF.

The chain couples TRBV28 to TRBJ1-4; D might be TRBD1 (6 bases). The CDR3 sequence is 16 residues long. Germline CDR1 is MDHEN and CDR2 is SYDVKM. Trimming cost V 5 bases and J 5 bases, with 18 bases left between them. The CDR3 bases are TGTGCCAGCAGTCAACCCAGACAGGCACCGAATGAAAAACTGTTTTTT. Translation gives CASSQPRQAPNEKLFF.

The rearrangement uses TRBV4-1 and TRBJ2-1, with 7 bases lining up with TRBD2. Germline CDR1 and CDR2: MGHRA and YSYEKL. The CDR3 has 16 residues. Trimming removed 0 bases from V and 4 bases from J; junction bases left unmatched: 6. The CDR3 DNA sequence: TGCGCCAGCAGCCAAGATGAAGCGGGGAGGTACAATGAGCAGTTCTTC. This translates into CASSQDEAGRYNEQFF.

This clone was recorded once. The rearrangement links TRBV4-2 to TRBJ2-7; 12 nucleotides line up with TRBD2. The V gene end was trimmed by 0 bases and the J gene end by 5 bases; junction bases not matched to a gene: 2. CDR3 length: 15 residues. Germline V lookup: CDR1 LGHNA, CDR2 YNFKEQ. The CDR3, as DNA: TGTGCCAGCAGCCAAGACCCTAGCGGGGGGGACGAGCAGTACTTC. Its protein product is CASSQDPSGGDEQYF.

This sequence joins TRBV6-2 or TRBV6-3 and TRBJ2-2; D remains ambiguous. Between the trimmed V and J ends, which lost 2 bases and 2 bases, there was a span of 18 bases. Germline V gives CDR1 MNHEY, CDR2 SVGEGT. The CDR3 sequence is 18 residues long. The CDR3 DNA sequence: TGTGCCAGCAGTTACCCGGCCGGGTTGGCCGGCAACACCGGGGAGCTGTTTTTT. This sequence encodes CASSYPAGLAGNTGELFF.

This chain connects TRBV5-1 to TRBJ2-1; 7 bases line up with TRBD1. This CDR3 spans 13 amino acids. The germline V gene encodes CDR1 SGHRS and CDR2 YFSETQ. Trimming removed 3 bases from V and 6 bases from J; junction bases left unmatched: 3. This CDR3 reads CASSWRQGNEQFF. The CDR3 DNA is TGCGCCAGCAGCTGGCGACAGGGCAATGAGCAGTTCTTC.

V is TRBV29-1 and J is TRBJ2-7; 7 bases map to TRBD1. V dropped 7 bases and J dropped 2; count of bases not matched to a gene: 8. Germline CDR1 SQVTM, CDR2 ANQGSEA. The CDR3 runs to 13 residues. CDR3 nucleotide sequence: TGCAGCGCCCTCTTGACAGGGCCCTACGAGCAGTACTTC. This sequence encodes CSALLTGPYEQYF.